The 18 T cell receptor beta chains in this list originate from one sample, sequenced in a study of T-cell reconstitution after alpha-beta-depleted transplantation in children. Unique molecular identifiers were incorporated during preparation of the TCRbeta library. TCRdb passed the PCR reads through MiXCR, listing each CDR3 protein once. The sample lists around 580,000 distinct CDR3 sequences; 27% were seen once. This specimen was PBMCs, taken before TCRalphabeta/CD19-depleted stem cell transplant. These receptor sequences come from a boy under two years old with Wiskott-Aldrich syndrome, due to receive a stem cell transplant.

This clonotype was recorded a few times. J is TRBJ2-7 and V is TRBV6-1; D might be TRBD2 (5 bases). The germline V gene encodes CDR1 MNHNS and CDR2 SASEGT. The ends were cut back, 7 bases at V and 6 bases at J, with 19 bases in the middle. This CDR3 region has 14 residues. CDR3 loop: CASKKEAGPSEQYF. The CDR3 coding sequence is TGTGCCAGCAAGAAGGAGGCAGGCCCCTCCGAGCAGTACTTC.

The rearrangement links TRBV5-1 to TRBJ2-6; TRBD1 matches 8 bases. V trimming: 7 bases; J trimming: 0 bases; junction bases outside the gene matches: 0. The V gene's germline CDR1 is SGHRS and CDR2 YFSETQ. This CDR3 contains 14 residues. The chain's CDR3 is CASGQGSGANVLTF. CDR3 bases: TGCGCCAGCGGACAGGGCTCTGGGGCCAACGTCCTGACTTTC.

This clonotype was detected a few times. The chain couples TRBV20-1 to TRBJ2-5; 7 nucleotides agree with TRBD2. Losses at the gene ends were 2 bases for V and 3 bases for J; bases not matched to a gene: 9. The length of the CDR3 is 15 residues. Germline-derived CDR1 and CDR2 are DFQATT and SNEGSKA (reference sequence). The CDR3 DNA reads TGCAGTGCTAGAACCCCTTTAGCGGGTAAAGAGACCCAGTACTTC. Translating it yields CSARTPLAGKETQYF.

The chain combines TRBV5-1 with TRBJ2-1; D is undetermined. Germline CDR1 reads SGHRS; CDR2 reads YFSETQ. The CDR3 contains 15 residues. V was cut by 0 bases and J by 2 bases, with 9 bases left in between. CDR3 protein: CASSLALEPYNEQFF. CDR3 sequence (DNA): TGCGCCAGCAGCTTGGCACTGGAGCCCTACAATGAGCAGTTCTTC.

As DNA, the CDR3 is TGCAGTGCTAGAGCCGGGACTAGCGAATACAATGAGCAGTTCTTC. Translation gives CSARAGTSEYNEQFF. The chain links TRBV20-1 to TRBJ2-1, with 10 positions matching TRBD2. Germline CDR1 and CDR2: DFQATT and SNEGSKA (reference sequence). Losses at the gene ends were 1 base for V and 4 bases for J; bases not matched to a gene: 4. This CDR3 is built from 15 residues.

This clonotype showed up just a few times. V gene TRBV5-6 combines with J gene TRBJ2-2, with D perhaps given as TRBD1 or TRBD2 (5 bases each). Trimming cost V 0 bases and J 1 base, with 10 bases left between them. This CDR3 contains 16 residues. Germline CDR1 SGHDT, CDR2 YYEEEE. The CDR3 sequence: CASSLVGGLNTGELFF. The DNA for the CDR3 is TGTGCCAGCAGCTTGGTTGGGGGTCTGAACACCGGGGAGCTGTTTTTT.

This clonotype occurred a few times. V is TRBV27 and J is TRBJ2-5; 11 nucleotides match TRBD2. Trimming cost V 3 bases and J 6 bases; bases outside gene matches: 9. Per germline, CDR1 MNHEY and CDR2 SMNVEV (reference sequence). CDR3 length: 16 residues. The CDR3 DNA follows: TGTGCCAGCAGTTTTTCGATAGCGGGAGGGCCAAAGACCCAGTACTTC. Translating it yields CASSFSIAGGPKTQYF.

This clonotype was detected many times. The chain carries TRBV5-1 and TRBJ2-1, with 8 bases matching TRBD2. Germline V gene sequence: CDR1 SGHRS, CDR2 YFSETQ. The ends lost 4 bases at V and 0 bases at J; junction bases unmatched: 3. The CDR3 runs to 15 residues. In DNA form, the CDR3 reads TGCGCCAGCAGCGGAAGCGGGAGCTCCTACAATGAGCAGTTCTTC. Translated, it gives CASSGSGSSYNEQFF. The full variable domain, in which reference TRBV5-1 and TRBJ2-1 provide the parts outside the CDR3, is KAGVTQTPRYLIKTRGQQVTLSCSPISGHRSVSWYQQTPGQGLQFLFEYFSETQRNKGNFPGRFSGRQFSNSRSEMNVSTLELGDSALYLCASSGSGSSYNEQFFGPGTRLTVL.

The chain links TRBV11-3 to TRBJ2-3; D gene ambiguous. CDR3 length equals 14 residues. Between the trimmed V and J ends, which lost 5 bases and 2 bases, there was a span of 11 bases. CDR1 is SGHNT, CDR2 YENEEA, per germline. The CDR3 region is CASSKDGYTDTQYF. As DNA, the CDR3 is TGTGCCAGCAGCAAAGACGGTTACACAGATACGCAGTATTTT.

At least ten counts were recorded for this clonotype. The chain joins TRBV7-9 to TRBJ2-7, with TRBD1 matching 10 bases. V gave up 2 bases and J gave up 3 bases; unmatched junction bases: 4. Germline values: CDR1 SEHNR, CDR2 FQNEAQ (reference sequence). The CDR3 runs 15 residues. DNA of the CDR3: TGTGCCAGCAGCTTAAGGGACAGGGGAAACTACGAGCAGTACTTC. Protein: CASSLRDRGNYEQYF.

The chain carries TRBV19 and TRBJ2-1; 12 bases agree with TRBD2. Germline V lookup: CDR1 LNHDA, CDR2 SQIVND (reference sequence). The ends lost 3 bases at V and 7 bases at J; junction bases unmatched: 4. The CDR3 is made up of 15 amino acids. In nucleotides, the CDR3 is TGTGCCAGTAGTATGACTAGCGGGAGAGCGAATGAGCAGTTCTTC. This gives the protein CASSMTSGRANEQFF.

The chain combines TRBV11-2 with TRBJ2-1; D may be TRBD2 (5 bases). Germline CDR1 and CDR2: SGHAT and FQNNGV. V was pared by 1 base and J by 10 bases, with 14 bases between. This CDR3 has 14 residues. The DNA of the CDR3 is TGTGCCAGCAGCTTAGGATTGAGGGCCTCGGAGCAGTTCTTC. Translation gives CASSLGLRASEQFF.

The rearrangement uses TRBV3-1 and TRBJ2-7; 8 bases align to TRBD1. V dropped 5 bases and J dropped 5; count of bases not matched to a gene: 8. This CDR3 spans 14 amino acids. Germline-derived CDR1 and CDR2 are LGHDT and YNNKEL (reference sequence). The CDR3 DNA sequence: TGTGCCAGCAGCTCGAGGGACAGGAAGCACGAGCAGTACTTC. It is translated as CASSSRDRKHEQYF.

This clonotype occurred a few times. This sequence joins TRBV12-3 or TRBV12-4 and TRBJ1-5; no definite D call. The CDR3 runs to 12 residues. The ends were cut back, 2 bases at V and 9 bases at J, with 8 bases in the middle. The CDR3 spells CASSLPLGPQHF. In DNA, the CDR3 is TGTGCCAGCAGTTTACCCTTAGGGCCCCAGCATTTT.

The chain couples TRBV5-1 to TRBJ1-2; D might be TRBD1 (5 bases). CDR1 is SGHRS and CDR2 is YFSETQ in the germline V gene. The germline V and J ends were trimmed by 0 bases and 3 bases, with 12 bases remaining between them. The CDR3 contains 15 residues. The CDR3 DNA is TGCGCCAGCAGCTTGGGAACCGACAGTCACTATGGCTACACCTTC. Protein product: CASSLGTDSHYGYTF.

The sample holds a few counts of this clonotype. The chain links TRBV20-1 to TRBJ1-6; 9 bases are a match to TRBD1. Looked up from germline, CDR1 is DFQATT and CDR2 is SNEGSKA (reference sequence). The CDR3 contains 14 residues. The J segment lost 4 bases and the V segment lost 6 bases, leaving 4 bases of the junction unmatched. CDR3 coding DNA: TGCAGTGCCCGACAGGGGGTGTATAATTCACCCCTCCACTTT. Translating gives CSARQGVYNSPLHF.

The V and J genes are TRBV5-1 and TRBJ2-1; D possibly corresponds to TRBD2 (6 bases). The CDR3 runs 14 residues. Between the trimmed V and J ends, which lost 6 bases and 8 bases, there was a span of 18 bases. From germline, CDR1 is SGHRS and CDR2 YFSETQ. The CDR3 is CASNSPGSGHEQFF. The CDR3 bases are TGCGCCAGCAATTCCCCCGGGAGTGGACATGAGCAGTTCTTC.

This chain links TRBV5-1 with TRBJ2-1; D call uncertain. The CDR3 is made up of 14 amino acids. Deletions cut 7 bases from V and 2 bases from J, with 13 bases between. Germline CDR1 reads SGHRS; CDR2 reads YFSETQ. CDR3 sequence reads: CASGGGWAYNEQFF. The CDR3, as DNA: TGCGCCAGCGGCGGTGGGTGGGCCTACAATGAGCAGTTCTTC.